Sequencing of this TCR beta chain was carried out in a study of OX40 agonist ivuxolimab in advanced cancers. The table came from immunoSEQ multiplex PCR; TCRdb's copy has only in-frame clones and leaves some out. The sample has under 85,000 clones; about 81% are singletons. The V gene's germline CDR1 is SGHRS and CDR2 YFSETQ. Trimming took 4 bases from V and 0 from J, leaving 12 bases between them. The CDR3 loop spans 15 amino acids. The chain recombines TRBV5-1 with TRBJ2-3; D is undetermined. The sample here was CD4+ or CD8+ T cells sorted from blood, taken in a trial of the OX40 agonist ivuxolimab. The TCR was taken from an adult with an advanced solid tumor such as melanoma, head and neck, liver or kidney cancer. CDR3 sequence reads: CASSQSRQSTDTQYF. The DNA of the CDR3 is TGCGCCAGCAGCCAGTCCCGGCAGAGCACAGATACGCAGTATTTT.